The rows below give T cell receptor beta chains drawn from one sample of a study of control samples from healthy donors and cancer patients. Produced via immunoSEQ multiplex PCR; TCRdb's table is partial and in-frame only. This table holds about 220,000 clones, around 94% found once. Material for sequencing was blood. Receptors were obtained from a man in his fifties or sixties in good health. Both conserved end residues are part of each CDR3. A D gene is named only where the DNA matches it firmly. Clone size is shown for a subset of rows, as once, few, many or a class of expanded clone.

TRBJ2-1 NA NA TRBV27 TGTGCCAGCAGTGACTACAGGGAAGGCTACAATGAGCAGTTCTTC CASSDYREGYNEQFF
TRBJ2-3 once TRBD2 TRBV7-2 TGTGCCAGCAGCTTTACTAGCGGATTCACAGATACGCAGTATTTT CASSFTSGFTDTQYF
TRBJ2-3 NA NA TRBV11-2 TGTGCCAGCAGCTTACCCAGAGGAGGCACAGATACGCAGTATTTT CASSLPRGGTDTQYF
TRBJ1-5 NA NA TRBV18 TGTGCCAGCTCCCCAGGTGGGCCCCAGCATTTT CASSPGGPQHF
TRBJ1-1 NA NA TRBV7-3 TGTGCCAGCAGCTACGGGTGGAACACTGAAGCTTTCTTT CASSYGWNTEAFF
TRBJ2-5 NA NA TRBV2 TGTGCCAGCATGGCAGGGGGGTCAGGAAAGACCCAGTACTTC CASMAGGSGKTQYF
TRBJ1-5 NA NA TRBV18 TGTGCCAGCTCATCGGGGGGTTCAGGGGTCGTCAATCAGCCCCAGCATTTT CASSSGGSGVVNQPQHF
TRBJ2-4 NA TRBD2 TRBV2 TGTGCCAGCAGCGTAACTAGCGGGGGGCAAAAAAACATTCAGTACTTC CASSVTSGGQKNIQYF
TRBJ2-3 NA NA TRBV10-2 TGCGCCAGCAGTGAGAGGGGGGGCACTAGCACAGATACGCAGTATTTT CASSERGGTSTDTQYF
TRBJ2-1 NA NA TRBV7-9 TGTGCCAGCAAGGGCTACAATGAGCAGTTCTTC CASKGYNEQFF
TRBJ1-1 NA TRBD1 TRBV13 TGTGCCAGCAGCAGGGGGCGCGACACTGAAGCTTTCTTT CASSRGRDTEAFF
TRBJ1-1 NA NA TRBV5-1 TGCGCCAGCAGCTTAGAGGCTTCGAACACTGAAGCTTTCTTT CASSLEASNTEAFF
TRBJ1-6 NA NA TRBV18 TGTGCCAGCTCCTTCAACGAAAATTCACCCCTCCACTTT CASSFNENSPLHF
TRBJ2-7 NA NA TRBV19 TGTGCCAGTAGTGCGGGTTACTACGAGCAGTACTTC CASSAGYYEQYF
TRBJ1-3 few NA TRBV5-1 TGCGCCAGCAGCCCGGAGGTCGGGGCCTCTGGAAACACCATATATTTT CASSPEVGASGNTIYF
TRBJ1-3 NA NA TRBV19 TGTGCCAGTCAATATACAGCCCTATCCTCTGGAAACACCATATATTTT CASQYTALSSGNTIYF
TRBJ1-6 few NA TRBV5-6 TGTGCCAGCAGCTTGGCGTCACTGGATCCACCCCTCCACTTT CASSLASLDPPLHF
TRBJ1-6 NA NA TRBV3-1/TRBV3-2 TGTGCCAGCAATTTCGCTGGGAATAAAGGTTCACCCCTCCACTTT CASNFAGNKGSPLHF
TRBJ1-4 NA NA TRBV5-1 TGCGCCAGCAGCCTCGGGCCGGGACGGCAGAATGAAAAACTGTTTTTT CASSLGPGRQNEKLFF
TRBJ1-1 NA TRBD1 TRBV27 TGTGCCAGCAGGGATCCGGGACAGGGGAAAAACACTGAAGCTTTCTTT CASRDPGQGKNTEAFF
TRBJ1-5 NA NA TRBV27 TGTGCCAGCAGTTTAAGATGGTCTCCGGCTGGCAATCAGCCCCAGCATTTT CASSLRWSPAGNQPQHF
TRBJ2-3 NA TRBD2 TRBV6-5 TGTGCCAGCAGTTCCCTTGGGAGCGGGGGGGCGGATACGCAGTATTTT CASSSLGSGGADTQYF
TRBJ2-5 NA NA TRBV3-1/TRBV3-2 TGTGCCAGCAGCCAAGCCCGGCAGGGGGGCTTGGAGACCCAGTACTTC CASSQARQGGLETQYF
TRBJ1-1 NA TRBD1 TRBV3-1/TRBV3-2 TGTGCCAGCAGCCTCAGGGGGCCGACTGGGGTCATGAACACTGAAGCTTTCTTT CASSLRGPTGVMNTEAFF
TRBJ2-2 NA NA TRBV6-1 TGTGCCAGCAGCGAAGCGACTGGAAGGGCCGGGGAGCTGTTTTTT CASSEATGRAGELFF
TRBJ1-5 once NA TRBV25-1 TGTGCCAGCAGGAGAGGTCAGGGGCAGCCCCAGCATTTT CASRRGQGQPQHF
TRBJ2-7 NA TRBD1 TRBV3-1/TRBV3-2 TGTGCCAGCAGCCAAGGCATGCGGACAGGGTTGTACGAGCAGTACTTC CASSQGMRTGLYEQYF
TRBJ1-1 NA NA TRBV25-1 TGTGCCAGCAGCGACTACACAGGTGAAGCTTTCTTT CASSDYTGEAFF
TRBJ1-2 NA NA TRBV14 TGTGCCAGCAGCCGAGGGGGGAACTATGGCTACACCTTC CASSRGGNYGYTF
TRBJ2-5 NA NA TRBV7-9 TGTGCCAGCAGCTACTCAGGCGAAGAGACCCAGTACTTC CASSYSGEETQYF
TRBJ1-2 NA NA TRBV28 TGTGCCAGCAGTTTATTAGAAGGGGGCTACACCTTC CASSLLEGGYTF
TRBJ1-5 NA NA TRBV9 TGTGCCAGTCAATCGCAGGATGATCAGCCCCAGCATTTT CASQSQDDQPQHF
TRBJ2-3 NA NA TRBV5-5 TGTGCCAGCAGCTTGGGTGGCAGGGCAATCGATACGCAGTATTTT CASSLGGRAIDTQYF
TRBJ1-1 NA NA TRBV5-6 TGTGCCAGCAGCCGCGGGGTAGGGATGAACACTGAAGCTTTCTTT CASSRGVGMNTEAFF
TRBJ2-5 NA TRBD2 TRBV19 TGTGCCAGTAGGAATCGGGGGGGACCCGGGGAGACCCAGTACTTC CASRNRGGPGETQYF
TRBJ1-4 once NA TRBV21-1 TGTGCCAGGACCGGACAGGTAAGTGAAAAACTGTTTTTT CARTGQVSEKLFF
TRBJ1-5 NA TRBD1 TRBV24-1 TGTGCCACCAGTGCCGCTACAGGGGGCGGGGATCAGCCCCAGCATTTT CATSAATGGGDQPQHF
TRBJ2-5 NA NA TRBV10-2 TGCGCCAGCCAGATGGGGGAGACCCAGTACTTC CASQMGETQYF
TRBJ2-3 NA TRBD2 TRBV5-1 TGCGCCAGCAGCTTCGGGGGGGCAGACACAGATACGCAGTATTTT CASSFGGADTDTQYF
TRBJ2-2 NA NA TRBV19 TGTGCCAGTAGTAGGCGGGACACCGGGGAGCTGTTTTTT CASSRRDTGELFF
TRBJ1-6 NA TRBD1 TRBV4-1 TGCGCCAGCAGCTTATCTGGCACAGGGGAATCACCCCTCCACTTT CASSLSGTGESPLHF
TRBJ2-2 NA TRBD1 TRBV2 TGTGCCAGCAGTCCGGGACAGGGGGCAGGTTGGACCGGGGAGCTGTTTTTT CASSPGQGAGWTGELFF
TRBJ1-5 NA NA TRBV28 TGTGCCAGCAGTGTCGCGATTGGGACAATTCTAGGGGCACCCCAGCATTTT CASSVAIGTILGAPQHF
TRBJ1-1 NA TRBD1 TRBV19 TGTGCCAGTAGTTCTAAGCCCCGGACAGGGGAGGTTTTCTTT CASSSKPRTGEVFF
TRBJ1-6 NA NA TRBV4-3 TGCGCCAGCAGCCACGAATCGGGAGGTAGCCCTATGGAGTCACCCCTCCACTTT CASSHESGGSPMESPLHF
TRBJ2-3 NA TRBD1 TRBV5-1 TGCGCCAGCAGCTCGGGACAGGGGTCAGGGACAGATACGCAGTATTTT CASSSGQGSGTDTQYF
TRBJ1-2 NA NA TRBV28 TGTGCCAGCAGTGACCGCTACTGGGGCTACACCTTC CASSDRYWGYTF
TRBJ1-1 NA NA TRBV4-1 TGCGCCAGCAGCCATAACCCGACAATCCCGATGACTGAAGCTTTCTTT CASSHNPTIPMTEAFF
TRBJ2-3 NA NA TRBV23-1 TGCGCCAGCAGTCAAAACTTGCCAGACTGCACAGATACGCAGTATTTT CASSQNLPDCTDTQYF
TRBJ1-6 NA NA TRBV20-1 TGCAGTGCGAGTAGGGGGATCTCCTATAATTCACCCCTCCACTTT CSASRGISYNSPLHF
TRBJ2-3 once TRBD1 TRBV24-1 TGTGCCACCAGGGGACAGACCACAGATACGCAGTATTTT CATRGQTTDTQYF
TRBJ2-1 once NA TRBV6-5 TGTGCCAGCCATAGGGGCGATGAGCAGTTCTTC CASHRGDEQFF
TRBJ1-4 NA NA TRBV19 TGTGCCAGTAGTATCTGGCGTGAAAAACTGTTTTTT CASSIWREKLFF
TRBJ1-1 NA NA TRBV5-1 TGCGCCAGCAGCTTGACCCCTAGCTCGGGAGGGGGAGACACTGAAGCTTTCTTT CASSLTPSSGGGDTEAFF
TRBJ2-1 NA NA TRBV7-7 TGTGCTAGCAGCTTATCAGGGCTGGACAATGAGCAGTTCTTC CASSLSGLDNEQFF
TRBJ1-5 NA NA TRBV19 TGTGCCAGTAGTGACTCTTTACGTCGGGGTATGAATCAGCCCCAGCATTTT CASSDSLRRGMNQPQHF
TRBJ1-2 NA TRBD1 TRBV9 TGTGCCAGCAGCTTCTCGGACAGGGGAGGTGGCTACACCTTC CASSFSDRGGGYTF
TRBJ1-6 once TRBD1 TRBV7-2 TGTGCCAGCAGCTTGTCAGGGGGAGACTCCTATAATTCACCCCTCCACTTT CASSLSGGDSYNSPLHF
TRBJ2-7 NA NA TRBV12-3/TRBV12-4 TGTGCCAGCAGTTTCGGGGGCGAGCAGTACTTC CASSFGGEQYF
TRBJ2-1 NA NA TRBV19 TGTGCCAGTAGATGGGGGGACTCCGGCATCGGAAATGAGCAGTTCTTC CASRWGDSGIGNEQFF